Below, one TCR beta chain is given with its context. No antigen is known for it. The ends lost 5 bases at V and 4 bases at J; junction bases unmatched: 3. Germline loops: CDR1 SGHTA, CDR2 FQGNSA. The CDR3 loop spans 14 amino acids. Random hexamers served to reverse transcribe roughly 0.45 to 1 ug RNA. Multiplex PCR with immunoSEQ amplified the TCR beta CDR3 across 54 Vbeta and 13 Jbeta. TCRdb redid the calling of the immunoSEQ multiplex PCR reads with MiXCR, one entry per CDR3 protein. The data hold fewer than 350,000 distinct CDR3 sequences, with 85% observed a single time. The data were obtained in a study of CD8 T cells in Susac syndrome. General study points: An acknowledgment was made by the study that its TCR sequencing and HLA analysis involved relatively few individuals.

High-throughput TCR beta sequencing covered peripheral CD8+ and CD4+ T cells. Control patients had untreated stable or active relapsing-remitting multiple sclerosis by revised McDonald criteria. This sequence was found in a human donor with multiple sclerosis. The genes are TRBV7-2 and TRBJ2-1; 9 bases fit TRBD2. Sequenced input: CD8+ T cells from PBMCs. The CDR3 DNA sequence: TGTGCCAGCAGCGCGGGAGGGTCTTACAATGAGCAGTTCTTC. Translating it yields CASSAGGSYNEQFF.